This T cell receptor beta chain was sequenced in a study of T cells expressing NK-cell markers. Study-level points and caveats: The CD3+CD56-NKG2C+ fraction of several donors was likewise dominated by these clonotypes. NKG2C+ dominant clonotype frequencies in five or six donors were about 1.0-7.5% of CD8+ T cells.

With respect to this clonotype: What it recognizes is unknown.

The germline V gene encodes CDR1 SGHRS and CDR2 YFSETQ. The CDR3 is 15 residues long. TCRdb re-called the 5' RACE reads; every CDR3 protein appears as one record, without DNA. The listing records about 460,000 distinct CDR3 sequences. This TCR was recovered from a woman aged 45 to 65 in good health. The sequenced material came from blood T cells: a sorted CD56 or NKG2C T cell subset, CD4+ or CD8+ T cells, or bulk PBMC T cells (not recorded which). This chain uses TRBV5-1 with TRBJ1-2; TCRdb's D gene call, TRBD1, goes unchecked for lack of DNA. The CDR3 spells CASSSGTGASYGYTF.